This T cell receptor beta chain appears in the sequencing data of a study of T cell repertoires in cytomegalovirus infection. Overall study: Public TCR beta signatures indicated both CMV infection and matching HLA type. The study, taken as a whole, reports: Clonotypes of TCR beta that were HLA-C-restricted and CMV-specific dominated the ex vivo response. Accumulated public TCR beta family frequency recognized individuals carrying CMV together with the relevant HLA.

From the reads, TCRdb called clonotypes with MiXCR, one entry per CDR3 protein. The table shows around 530,000 distinct CDR3 sequences, with approximately 17% occurring only once. This CDR3 has 13 residues. V dropped 3 bases and J dropped 1 base, with 4 bases sitting between them. Germline V gene lookup returns CDR1 SEHNR and CDR2 FQNEAQ (reference sequence). In its sample, this clonotype was seen many times. The antigen remains undetermined. The sequence was collected from a human donor in good health (CMV status not recorded). Some clones in this sample may be carry-over from other donors' samples. The sequencing sample was made of CD8+ T cells from PBMCs. J is TRBJ2-1 and V is TRBV7-9, with no clear D. The CDR3 protein is CASSFNSYNEQFF. CDR3 nucleotide sequence: TGTGCCAGCAGCTTTAATTCCTACAATGAGCAGTTCTTC.